Sequencing of this TCR beta chain was carried out in a study of T-cell reconstitution after alpha-beta-depleted transplantation in children. Preparation of the TCRbeta library was carried out with unique molecular identifiers. MiXCR, run by TCRdb on the PCR reads, gives a single entry per CDR3 protein. The sample carries approximately 350,000 distinct CDR3 sequences, 13% recorded once. This clonotype was seen repeatedly, ten times or more. With 4 bases removed from V and 5 bases from J, the gap between germline ends came to 5 bases. The CDR3 totals 11 residues. CDR1 is MNHEY, CDR2 SVGAGI, per germline.

The chain recombines TRBV6-5 with TRBJ1-2; no clear D. The origin of this receptor is a human donor who donated a stem cell graft to a child with Fanconi anemia. The source material was PBMCs, sampled from the stem cell graft. Written as DNA, the CDR3 is TGTGCCAGCAGTTCAGCTTATGGCTACACCTTC. It is translated as CASSSAYGYTF.